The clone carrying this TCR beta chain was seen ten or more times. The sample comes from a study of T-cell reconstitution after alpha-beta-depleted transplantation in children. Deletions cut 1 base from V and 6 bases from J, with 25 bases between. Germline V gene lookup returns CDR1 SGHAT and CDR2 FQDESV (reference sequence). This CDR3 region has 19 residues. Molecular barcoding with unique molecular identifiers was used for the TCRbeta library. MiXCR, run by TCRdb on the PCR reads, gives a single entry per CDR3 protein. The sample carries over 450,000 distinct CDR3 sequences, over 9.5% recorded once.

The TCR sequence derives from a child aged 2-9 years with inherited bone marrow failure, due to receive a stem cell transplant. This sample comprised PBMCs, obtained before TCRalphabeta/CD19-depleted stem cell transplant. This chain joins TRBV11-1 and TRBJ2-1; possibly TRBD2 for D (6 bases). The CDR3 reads CASSLGAPQGGNPLNEQFF. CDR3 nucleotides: TGTGCCAGCAGCTTAGGGGCACCTCAGGGAGGAAACCCCCTCAATGAGCAGTTCTTC.